Listed here are 4 T cell receptor beta chains from one sample, sequenced in a study of graft-versus-host responses after intestinal transplantation. Tissue from the graft was processed to free its intraepithelial and lamina propria lymphocytes. Profiled with immunoSEQ multiplex PCR; TCRdb holds only in-frame clones, not every one. The data contain approximately 20,000 clones, around 77% of them seen just once; the ten biggest clones take up 3% to 3.5%. The sample consisted of ileum tissue, taken 12 days after intestinal transplant. Receptor source: a human patient who received an intestinal transplant, so some T cells may come from the graft donor.

The chain recombines TRBV19 with TRBJ2-6; a possible D gene is TRBD1 (5 bases). This CDR3 has 15 residues. V gave up 6 bases and J gave up 0 bases, with 9 bases separating them. CDR1 is LNHDA and CDR2 is SQIVND in the germline V gene (reference sequence). DNA of the CDR3: TGTGCCAGTAGAGGACACAGCTCTGGGGCCAACGTCCTGACTTTC. The encoded protein is CASRGHSSGANVLTF.

The chain combines TRBV7-9 with TRBJ2-3; 10 nucleotides line up with TRBD1. The V segment lost 5 bases and the J segment 6 bases; nucleotides outside the gene matches: 8. The germline V gene has CDR1 SEHNR and CDR2 FQNEAQ (reference sequence). The CDR3 is made up of 15 amino acids. CDR3 DNA sequence: TGTGCCAGCAGCATACGACAGGGGGCCTGGGATACGCAGTATTTT. It encodes CASSIRQGAWDTQYF.

This clone came up a few times. The chain links TRBV10-1 to TRBJ1-5, with a possible D match to TRBD1 (6 bases). Trimming took 11 bases from V and 3 from J, leaving 17 bases between them. CDR1 is WNHNN, CDR2 SYGVQD, per germline (reference sequence). CDR3 length: 14 residues. DNA for the CDR3: TGCGCCCGGACAGAGGCCATTCTCAATCAGCCCCAGCATTTT. It yields the protein CARTEAILNQPQHF.

The rearrangement uses TRBV6-1 and TRBJ2-3; weak D call: TRBD2 (6 bases). The CDR3 runs to 15 residues. Per germline, CDR1 MNHNS and CDR2 SASEGT. V was shortened by 4 bases and J by 2 bases, with 13 bases between the two germline ends. The CDR3, as DNA: TGTGCCAGCAGTGCCGGGACTGGGGCCACAGATACGCAGTATTTT. It is translated as CASSAGTGATDTQYF.